The T cell receptor beta chain under discussion was sequenced for a study of blood T cell repertoires in COVID-19. With V trimmed by 7 bases and J by 4 bases, 6 bases remained unmatched. Germline CDR1 and CDR2: SQVTM and ANQGSEA. This CDR3 has 14 amino acids. Profiled with immunoSEQ multiplex PCR; TCRdb holds only in-frame clones, not every one. The sample lists around 250,000 clones, 70% to 90% occurring once. This receptor was identified in a young man who had recovered from COVID-19. The rearrangement uses TRBV29-1 and TRBJ1-3, with 11 bases identical to TRBD1. The sample consisted of PBMCs or T cells enriched from blood (not recorded which). This chain's CDR3 is CSAGTGGSGNTIYF. The DNA for the CDR3 is TGCAGCGCCGGGACAGGGGGTTCCGGAAACACCATATATTTT.